Sequencing of this T cell receptor beta chain was carried out in a study of T-cell reconstitution after alpha-beta-depleted transplantation in children. Study-wide results and limits: Most T-cell counts and diversity one year after the transplant came from T cells that were newly produced. Several hundred expanded graft clones reportedly gave rise to the alpha-beta T cells present about two months after transplant.

Notes on this clonotype: Its antigen is unidentified.

The CDR3 length is 15 residues. Unique molecular identifiers tagged the TCRbeta library. TCRdb reanalysed the PCR reads using MiXCR and keeps one entry per CDR3 protein. The sample has more than 15,000 distinct CDR3 sequences; around 12% are singletons. The clonotype originates from a boy under two years old who had a stem cell transplant for Wiskott-Aldrich syndrome, so the T cells may come from the graft donor. V usage is TRBV5-2 and J usage is TRBJ2-7; the DNA was not compared with TRBD2, the D call given in the table. TRBV5-2 is a pseudogene segment. The sample was PBMCs, mostly from graft donor cells, taken 180 days after TCRalphabeta/CD19-depleted stem cell transplant. The CDR3: CAMGFGLAGAYEQYF. CDR3 DNA: TGTGCCATGGGCTTCGGGCTAGCGGGAGCCTACGAGCAGTACTTC.